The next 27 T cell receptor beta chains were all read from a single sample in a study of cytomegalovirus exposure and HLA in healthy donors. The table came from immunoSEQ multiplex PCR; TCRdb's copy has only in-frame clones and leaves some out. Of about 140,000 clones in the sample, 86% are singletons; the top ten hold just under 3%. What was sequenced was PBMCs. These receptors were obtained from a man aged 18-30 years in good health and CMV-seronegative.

The CDR3 sequence: CASSFGIGRSINYGYTF. In DNA form, the CDR3 reads TGTGCCAGCAGTTTCGGGATCGGACGGAGTATAAACTATGGCTACACCTTC. V is TRBV28 and J is TRBJ1-2, with D unclear. Trimming shortened V by 3 bases and J by 2 bases, and 19 bases separated the two germline ends. Per germline, CDR1 MDHEN and CDR2 SYDVKM. The CDR3 has 17 residues.

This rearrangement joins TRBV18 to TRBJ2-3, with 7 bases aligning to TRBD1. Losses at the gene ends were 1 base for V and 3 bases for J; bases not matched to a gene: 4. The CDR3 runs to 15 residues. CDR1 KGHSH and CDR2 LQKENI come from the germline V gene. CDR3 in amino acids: CASSPLGRGTDTQYF. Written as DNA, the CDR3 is TGTGCCAGCTCACCACTCGGCAGGGGGACAGATACGCAGTATTTT.

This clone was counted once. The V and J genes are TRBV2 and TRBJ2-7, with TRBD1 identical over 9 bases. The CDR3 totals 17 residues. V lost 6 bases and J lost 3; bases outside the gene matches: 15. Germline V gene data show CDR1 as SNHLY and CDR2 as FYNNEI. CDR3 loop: CASRVSAGTGNGYEQYF. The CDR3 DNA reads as TGTGCCAGCAGAGTCTCGGCCGGGACAGGGAACGGCTACGAGCAGTACTTC.

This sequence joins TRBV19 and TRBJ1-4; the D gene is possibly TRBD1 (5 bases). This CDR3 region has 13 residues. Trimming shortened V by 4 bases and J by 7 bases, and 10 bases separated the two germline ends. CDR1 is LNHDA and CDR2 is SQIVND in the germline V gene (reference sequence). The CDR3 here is CASSNQGAEKLFF. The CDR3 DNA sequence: TGTGCCAGTAGTAATCAGGGCGCTGAAAAACTGTTTTTT.

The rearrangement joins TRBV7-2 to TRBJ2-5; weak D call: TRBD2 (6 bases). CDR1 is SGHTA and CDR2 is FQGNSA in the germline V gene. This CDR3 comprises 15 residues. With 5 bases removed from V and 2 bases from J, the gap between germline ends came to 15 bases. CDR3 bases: TGTGCCAGCAGCCAAAATCGACTAGTTCAAGAGACCCAGTACTTC. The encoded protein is CASSQNRLVQETQYF.

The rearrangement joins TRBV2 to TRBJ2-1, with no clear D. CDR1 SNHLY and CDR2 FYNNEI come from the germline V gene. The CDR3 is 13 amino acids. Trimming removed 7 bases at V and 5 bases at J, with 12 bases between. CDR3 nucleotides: TGTGCCAGCAAGATCAGAGGCGACAATGAGCAGTTCTTC. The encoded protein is CASKIRGDNEQFF. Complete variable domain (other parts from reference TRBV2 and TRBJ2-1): EPEVTQTPSHQVTQMGQEVILRCVPISNHLYFYWYRQILGQKVEFLVSFYNNEISEKSEIFDDQFSVERPDGSNFTLKIRSTKLEDSAMYFCASKIRGDNEQFFGPGTRLTVL.

The CDR3 reads CASSPTGVRGYTF. CDR3 bases: TGTGCCAGCTCTCCGACAGGGGTCCGGGGCTACACCTTC. The chain joins TRBV28 to TRBJ1-2; 8 bases are shared with TRBD1. Germline assignment: CDR1 MDHEN and CDR2 SYDVKM. V trimming: 8 bases; J trimming: 8 bases; junction bases outside the gene matches: 10. This CDR3 spans 13 amino acids.

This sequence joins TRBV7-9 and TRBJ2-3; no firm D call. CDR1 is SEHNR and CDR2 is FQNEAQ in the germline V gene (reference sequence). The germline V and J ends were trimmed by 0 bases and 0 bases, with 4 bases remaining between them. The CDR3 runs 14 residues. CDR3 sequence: CASSLALSTDTQYF. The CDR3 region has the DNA TGTGCCAGCAGCTTAGCGCTAAGCACAGATACGCAGTATTTT.

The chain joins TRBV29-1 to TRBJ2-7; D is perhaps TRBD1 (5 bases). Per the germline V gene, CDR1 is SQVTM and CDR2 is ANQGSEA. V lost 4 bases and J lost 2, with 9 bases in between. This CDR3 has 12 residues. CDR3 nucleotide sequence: TGCAGCGTTGCGGCAGGGACCTACGAGCAGTACTTC. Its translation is CSVAAGTYEQYF.

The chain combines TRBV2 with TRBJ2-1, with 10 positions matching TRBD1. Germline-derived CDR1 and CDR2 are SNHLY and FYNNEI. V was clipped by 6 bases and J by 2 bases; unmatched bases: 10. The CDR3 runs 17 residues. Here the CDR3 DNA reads TGTGCCAGCAGGGCTACTCCGGGACAGGGGCCCTACAATGAGCAGTTCTTC. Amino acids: CASRATPGQGPYNEQFF.

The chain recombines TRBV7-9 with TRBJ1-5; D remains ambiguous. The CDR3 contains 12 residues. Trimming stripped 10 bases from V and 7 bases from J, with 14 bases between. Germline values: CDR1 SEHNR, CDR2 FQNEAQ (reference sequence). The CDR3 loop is CAIQAGEQPQHF. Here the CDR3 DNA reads TGTGCCATCCAAGCCGGAGAACAGCCCCAGCATTTT. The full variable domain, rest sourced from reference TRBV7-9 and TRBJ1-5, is DTGVSQNPRHKITKRGQNVTFRCDPISEHNRLYWYRQTLGQGPEFLTYFQNEAQLEKSRLLSDRFSAERPKGSFSTLEIQRTEQGDSAMYLCAIQAGEQPQHFGDGTRLSIL.

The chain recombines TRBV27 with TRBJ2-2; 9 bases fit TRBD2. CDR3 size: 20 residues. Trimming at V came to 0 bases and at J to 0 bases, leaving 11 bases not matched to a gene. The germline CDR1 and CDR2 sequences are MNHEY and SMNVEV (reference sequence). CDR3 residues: CASSLSAEGSGGSNTGELFF. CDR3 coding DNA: TGTGCCAGCAGTTTATCTGCCGAGGGTAGCGGGGGTTCGAACACCGGGGAGCTGTTTTTT.

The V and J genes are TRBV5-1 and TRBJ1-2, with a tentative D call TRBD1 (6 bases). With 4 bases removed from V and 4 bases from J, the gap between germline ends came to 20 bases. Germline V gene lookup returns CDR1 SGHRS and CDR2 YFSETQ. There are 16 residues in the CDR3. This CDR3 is CASSLDDRTGSYGYTF. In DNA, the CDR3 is TGCGCCAGCAGCCTGGATGATAGAACAGGGAGCTATGGCTACACCTTC.

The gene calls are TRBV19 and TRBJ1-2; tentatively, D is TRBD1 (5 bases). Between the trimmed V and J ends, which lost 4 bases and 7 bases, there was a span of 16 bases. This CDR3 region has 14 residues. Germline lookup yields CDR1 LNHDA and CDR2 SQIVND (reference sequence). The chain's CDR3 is CASSSGRAKSGYTF. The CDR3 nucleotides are TGTGCCAGTAGTAGCGGCAGGGCCAAATCTGGCTACACCTTC.

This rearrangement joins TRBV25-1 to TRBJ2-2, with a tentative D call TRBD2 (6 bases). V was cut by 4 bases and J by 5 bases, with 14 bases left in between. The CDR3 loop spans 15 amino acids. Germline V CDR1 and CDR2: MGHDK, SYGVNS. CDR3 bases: TGTGCCAGCAGTGCTACAGGAGGGACGACCGGGGAGCTGTTTTTT. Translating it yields CASSATGGTTGELFF.

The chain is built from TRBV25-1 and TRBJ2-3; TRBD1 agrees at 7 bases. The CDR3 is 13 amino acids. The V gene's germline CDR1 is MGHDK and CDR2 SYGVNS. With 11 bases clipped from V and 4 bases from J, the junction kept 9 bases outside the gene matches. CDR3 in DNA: TGTGCCTCCGGGACAGCGTATTCAGATACGCAGTATTTT. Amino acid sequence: CASGTAYSDTQYF. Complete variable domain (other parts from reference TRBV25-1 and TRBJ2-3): EADIYQTPRYLVIGTGKKITLECSQTMGHDKMYWYQQDPGMELHLIHYSYGVNSTEKGDLSSESTVSRIRTEHFPLTLESARPSHTSQYLCASGTAYSDTQYFGPGTRLTVL.

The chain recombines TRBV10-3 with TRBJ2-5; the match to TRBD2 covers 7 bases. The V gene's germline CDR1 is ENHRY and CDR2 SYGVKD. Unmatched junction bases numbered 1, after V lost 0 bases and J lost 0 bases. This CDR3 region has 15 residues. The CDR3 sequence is CAISESGGDQETQYF. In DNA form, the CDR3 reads TGTGCCATCAGTGAGTCGGGGGGGGACCAAGAGACCCAGTACTTC.

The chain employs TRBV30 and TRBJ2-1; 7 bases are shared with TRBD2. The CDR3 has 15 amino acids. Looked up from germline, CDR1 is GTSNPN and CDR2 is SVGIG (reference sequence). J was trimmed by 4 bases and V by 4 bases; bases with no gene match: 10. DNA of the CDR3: TGTGCCTGGACCCCGTTCCAGCGGGAATACAATGAGCAGTTCTTC. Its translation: CAWTPFQREYNEQFF.

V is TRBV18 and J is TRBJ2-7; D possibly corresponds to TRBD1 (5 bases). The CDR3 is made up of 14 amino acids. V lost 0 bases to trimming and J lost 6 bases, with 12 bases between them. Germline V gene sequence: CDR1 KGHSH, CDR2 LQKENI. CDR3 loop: CASSPPKPDTEQYF. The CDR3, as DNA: TGTGCCAGCTCACCACCCAAGCCGGACACCGAGCAGTACTTC.

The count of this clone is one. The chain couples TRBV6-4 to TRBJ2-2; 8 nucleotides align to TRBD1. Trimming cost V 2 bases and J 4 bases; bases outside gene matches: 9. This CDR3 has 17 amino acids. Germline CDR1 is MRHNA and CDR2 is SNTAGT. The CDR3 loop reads CASSDGQGSFTTGELFF. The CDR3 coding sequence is TGTGCCAGCAGTGACGGACAGGGCAGCTTTACCACCGGGGAGCTGTTTTTT.

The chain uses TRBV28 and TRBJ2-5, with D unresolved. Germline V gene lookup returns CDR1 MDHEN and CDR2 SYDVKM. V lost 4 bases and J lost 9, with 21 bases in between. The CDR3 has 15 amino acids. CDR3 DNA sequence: TGTGCCAGCAGTTCACACCCCCGCTCTTTGGTGGCCCAGTACTTC. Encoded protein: CASSSHPRSLVAQYF.

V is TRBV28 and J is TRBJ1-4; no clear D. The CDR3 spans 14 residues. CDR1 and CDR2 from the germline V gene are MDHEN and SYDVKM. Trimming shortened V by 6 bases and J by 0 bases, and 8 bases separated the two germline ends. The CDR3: CASRAVSTNEKLFF. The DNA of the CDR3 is TGTGCCAGCAGGGCCGTTTCAACTAATGAAAAACTGTTTTTT.

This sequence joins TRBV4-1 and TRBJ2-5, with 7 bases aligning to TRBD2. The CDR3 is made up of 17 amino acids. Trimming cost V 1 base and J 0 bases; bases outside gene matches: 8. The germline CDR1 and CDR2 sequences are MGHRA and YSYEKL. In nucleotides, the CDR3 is TGCGCCAGCAGCCAAGGGTATGGGGGGGGGAACCAAGAGACCCAGTACTTC. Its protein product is CASSQGYGGGNQETQYF.

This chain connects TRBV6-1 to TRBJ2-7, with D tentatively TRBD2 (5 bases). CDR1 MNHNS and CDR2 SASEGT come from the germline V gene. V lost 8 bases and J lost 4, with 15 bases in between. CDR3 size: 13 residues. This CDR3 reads CASERTSGYEQYF. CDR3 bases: TGTGCCAGCGAGAGGACCAGCGGTTACGAGCAGTACTTC.

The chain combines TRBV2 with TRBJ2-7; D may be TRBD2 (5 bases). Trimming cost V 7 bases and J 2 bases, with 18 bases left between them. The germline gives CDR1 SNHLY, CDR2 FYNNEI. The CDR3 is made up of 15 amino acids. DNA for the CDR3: TGTGCCAGCATTATTTCGGGGAGCACCCCCTACGAGCAGTACTTC. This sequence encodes CASIISGSTPYEQYF.

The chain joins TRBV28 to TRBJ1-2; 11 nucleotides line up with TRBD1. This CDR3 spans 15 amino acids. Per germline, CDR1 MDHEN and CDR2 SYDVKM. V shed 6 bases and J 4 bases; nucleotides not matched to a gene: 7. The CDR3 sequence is CASRTGQGAIYGYTF. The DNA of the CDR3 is TGTGCCAGCAGGACCGGACAGGGGGCTATCTATGGCTACACCTTC.

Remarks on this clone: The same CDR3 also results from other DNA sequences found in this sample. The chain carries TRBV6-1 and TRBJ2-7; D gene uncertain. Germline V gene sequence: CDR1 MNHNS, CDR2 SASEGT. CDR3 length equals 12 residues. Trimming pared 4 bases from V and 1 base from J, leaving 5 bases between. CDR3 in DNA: TGTGCCAGCAGTGGCGATTCCTACGAGCAGTACTTC. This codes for CASSGDSYEQYF.